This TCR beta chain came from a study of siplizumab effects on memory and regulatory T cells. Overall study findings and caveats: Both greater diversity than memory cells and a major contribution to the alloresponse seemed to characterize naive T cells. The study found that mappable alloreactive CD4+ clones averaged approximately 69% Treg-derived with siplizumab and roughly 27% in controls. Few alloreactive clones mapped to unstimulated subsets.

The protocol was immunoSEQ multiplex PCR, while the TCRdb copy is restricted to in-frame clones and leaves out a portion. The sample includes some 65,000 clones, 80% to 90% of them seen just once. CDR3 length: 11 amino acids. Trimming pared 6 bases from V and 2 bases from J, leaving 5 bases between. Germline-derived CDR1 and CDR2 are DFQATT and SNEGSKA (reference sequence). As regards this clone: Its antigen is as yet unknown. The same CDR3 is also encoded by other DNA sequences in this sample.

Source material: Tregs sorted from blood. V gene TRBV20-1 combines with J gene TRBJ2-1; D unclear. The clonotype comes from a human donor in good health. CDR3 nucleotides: TGCAGTGCCCGACCCTACAATGAGCAGTTCTTC. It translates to CSARPYNEQFF.